Shown below are 31 T cell receptor beta chains from a single sample sequenced in a study of T cells in Graves' hyperthyroidism and ophthalmopathy. From RNA transcripts, TCR beta CDR3 regions were amplified. An initial round of RT-PCR targeting the TCR CDR3 relied on the HTBI primer set. TCRdb reprocessed the multiplex PCR reads via MiXCR and lists one record per CDR3 protein. The sample carries about 610,000 distinct CDR3 sequences, under 60% recorded once. Sequenced material: peripheral blood or thyroid tissue (not recorded which). Every receptor here comes from a woman aged 18-29 years with Graves' hyperthyroidism.

This clonotype has a count of ten or more. The chain combines TRBV14 with TRBJ2-7; D remains unclear. The CDR3 runs 14 residues. V lost 0 bases, J lost 6 bases, and 12 bases lay in between. CDR1 and CDR2 from the germline V gene are SGHDN and FVKESK. CDR3 residues: CASSQEPYPGEQYF. The CDR3 DNA sequence: TGTGCCAGCAGCCAAGAACCCTACCCCGGCGAGCAGTACTTC.

This clonotype was observed many times. The rearrangement uses TRBV6-5 and TRBJ1-4, with D possibly TRBD1 on 5 matching bases. V was trimmed by 2 bases and J by 2 bases, leaving 9 bases between them. CDR1 and CDR2 from the germline V gene are MNHEY and SVGAGI. The CDR3 has 15 amino acids. The CDR3 reads CASSYQGSTNEKLFF. Written as DNA, the CDR3 is TGTGCCAGCAGTTACCAGGGATCGACTAATGAAAAACTGTTTTTT.

The CDR3 spells CASSSGNSGNTIYF. In DNA form, the CDR3 reads TGTGCCAGCAGCTCTGGCAATTCCGGAAACACCATATATTTT. The V gene is TRBV7-9, the J gene TRBJ1-3; no reliable D call. Germline CDR1 and CDR2: SEHNR and FQNEAQ (reference sequence). V was clipped by 4 bases and J by 4 bases, with 11 bases between them. CDR3 length: 14 residues.

The rearrangement joins TRBV12-3 or TRBV12-4 to TRBJ1-2; 9 bases map to TRBD1. J gave up 4 bases and V 8 bases, and 11 bases lay outside the gene matches. The CDR3 is made up of 15 amino acids. CDR3 sequence: CASVVAQGAAYGYTF. In DNA, the CDR3 is TGTGCCAGCGTAGTTGCACAGGGGGCAGCCTATGGCTACACCTTC.

This clonotype was picked up many times. The chain has TRBV5-1 and TRBJ2-7; 8 bases line up with TRBD2. With 0 bases clipped from V and 1 base from J, the junction kept 3 bases outside the gene matches. From germline, CDR1 is SGHRS and CDR2 YFSETQ. The CDR3 length is 15 residues. The CDR3 here is CASSLVSGKSYEQYF. The CDR3 DNA sequence: TGCGCCAGCAGCTTGGTTAGCGGGAAGTCCTACGAGCAGTACTTC.

V gene TRBV15 combines with J gene TRBJ2-7, with D uncertain. V lost 8 bases and J lost 1, with 15 bases in between. This CDR3 has 14 residues. CDR1 LNHNV and CDR2 YYDKDF come from the germline V gene (reference sequence). Here the CDR3 reads CATAVLDGSYEQYF. For the CDR3, the DNA is TGTGCCACCGCGGTCTTAGACGGGTCCTACGAGCAGTACTTC.

This chain joins TRBV2 and TRBJ1-4, with D possibly TRBD1 on 6 matching bases. There are 15 residues in the CDR3. Germline CDR1 reads SNHLY; CDR2 reads FYNNEI. V lost 3 bases and J 7 bases, leaving 15 bases between the germline ends. CDR3 in DNA: TGTGCCAGCAGTGACCGGACAGTTAGAGGTGAAAAACTGTTTTTT. It is translated as CASSDRTVRGEKLFF.

This clonotype was seen ten or more times. The CDR3 region is CAISESLGYGNGGYTF. The DNA for the CDR3 is TGTGCCATCAGTGAGTCGCTCGGGTACGGGAATGGAGGCTACACCTTC. The chain is built from TRBV10-3 and TRBJ1-2, with unresolved D. Between the trimmed V and J ends, which lost 0 bases and 8 bases, there was a span of 19 bases. Germline CDR1 ENHRY, CDR2 SYGVKD. CDR3 length: 16 amino acids.

This clonotype was seen many times. The chain combines TRBV7-2 with TRBJ1-2; a possible D gene is TRBD1 (6 bases). Germline lookup yields CDR1 SGHTA and CDR2 FQGNSA. The CDR3 spans 12 residues. Trimming took off 5 bases at V and 8 bases at J, with 12 bases between the two ends. The CDR3 DNA reads as TGTGCCAGCAGCCGGGACATTCAGGGCTACACCTTC. It codes for CASSRDIQGYTF.

CDR3 in amino acids: CASRIETDYGYTF. In nucleotides, the CDR3 is TGTGCCAGCAGAATCGAGACAGACTATGGCTACACCTTC. The V and J genes are TRBV11-1 and TRBJ1-2; maybe TRBD1 (5 bases). V was shortened by 6 bases and J by 3 bases, with 11 bases between the two germline ends. The CDR3 covers 13 residues. Germline lookup yields CDR1 SGHAT and CDR2 FQDESV (reference sequence).

Of note for this clonotype: It may be a read error: a sequence one base away is much more abundant. In this CDR3 the conserved last residue, phenylalanine or tryptophan, is missing, so a read error is likely. The V call is TRBV6-5, the J call TRBJ2-7, with D unclear. V lost 4 bases to trimming and J lost 1 base, with 14 bases between them. This CDR3 has 15 amino acids. Germline V gives CDR1 MNHEY, CDR2 SVGAGI. DNA for the CDR3: TGTGCCAGCAGTTCCTTTTCGGGTGTTTCCTACGAGCAGTACTCC. Its protein product is CASSSFSGVSYEQYS.

As for this clonotype: The junction differs from germline at one of its ends, possibly a read error. This chain joins TRBV2 and TRBJ2-5, with D perhaps assigned TRBD1 or TRBD2 (5 bases each). The CDR3 consists of 17 residues. Germline values: CDR1 SNHLY, CDR2 FYNNEI. CDR3 sequence reads: CASSGSDGTTGTDTQYF. CDR3 in DNA: TGCGCCAGCAGCGGTAGTGACGGGACCACCGGCACAGATACGCAGTACTTC.

This chain uses TRBV20-1 with TRBJ2-5; 11 positions match TRBD2. In germline, CDR1 is DFQATT, CDR2 SNEGSKA (reference sequence). This CDR3 is 12 amino acids long. V lost 2 bases to trimming and J lost 7 bases; unmatched junction nucleotides: 0. CDR3 in amino acids: CSARLAGGTQYF. The CDR3 DNA reads as TGCAGTGCTAGACTAGCGGGAGGGACCCAGTACTTC.

This clonotype has just a few counts. V usage is TRBV24-1 and J usage is TRBJ2-5, with TRBD2 identical over 9 bases. The germline gives CDR1 KGHDR, CDR2 SFDVKD. This CDR3 is 19 amino acids long. The ends lost 2 bases at V and 4 bases at J; junction bases unmatched: 16. The chain's CDR3 is CATSDSAREIAGVVETQYF. The CDR3 region has the DNA TGTGCCACCAGTGATTCCGCCCGGGAGATAGCGGGAGTGGTAGAGACCCAGTACTTC.

As to this clonotype: Given a much more abundant clone one base away, this may be a read error. V usage is TRBV11-3 and J usage is TRBJ1-4; D possibly corresponds to TRBD1 (5 bases). Germline values: CDR1 SGHNT, CDR2 YENEEA. The CDR3 has 15 residues. V dropped 5 bases and J dropped 3 bases, with 13 bases sitting between them. CDR3 sequence: CASSRRTPSNEKLFF. The CDR3 coding sequence is TGTGCCAGCAGCCGAAGGACACCATCTAATGAAAAACTGTTTTTT.

This clonotype was observed many times. This chain links TRBV4-1 with TRBJ1-2; D unclear. This CDR3 has 17 amino acids. V lost 3 bases to trimming and J lost 2 bases, with 19 bases between them. Germline V lookup: CDR1 MGHRA, CDR2 YSYEKL. CDR3 DNA: TGCGCCAGCAGCCATCCCCCGAAGGAGGGTTCGAACTATGGCTACACCTTC. Translation gives CASSHPPKEGSNYGYTF.

The chain couples TRBV9 to TRBJ1-3; D call uncertain. Per germline, CDR1 SGDLS and CDR2 YYNGEE. The CDR3 totals 15 residues. V was pared by 0 bases and J by 0 bases, with 7 bases between. CDR3 in amino acids: CASSVGPYSGNTIYF. In DNA form, the CDR3 reads TGTGCCAGCAGCGTAGGACCCTACTCTGGAAACACCATATATTTT.

Note on this clonotype: Because the CDR3 is missing its conserved closing phenylalanine or tryptophan, this is likely a read error. No DNA is shown, since the ends of the CDR3 on it are uncertain; the CDR3 is the one TCRdb lists. The chain is built from TRBV29-1 and TRBJ1-5. Germline lookup yields CDR1 SQVTM and CDR2 ANQGSEA. Both ends counted, the CDR3 spans 8 residues. The CDR3: CSVEGPAE.

V usage is TRBV20-1 and J usage is TRBJ1-1; D gene unclear. Per the germline V gene, CDR1 is DFQATT and CDR2 is SNEGSKA (reference sequence). V lost 6 bases to trimming and J lost 2 bases, with 13 bases between them. The CDR3 is 13 amino acids. In DNA, the CDR3 is TGCAGTGCCAGCAGGACCCTTAACACTGAAGCTTTCTTT. Its translation is CSASRTLNTEAFF.

This clonotype was found a few times. The rearrangement uses TRBV11-2 and TRBJ2-7; D might be TRBD1 (5 bases). The V end lost 7 bases, the J end lost 0 bases, and 19 bases lay between the germline ends. Germline-derived CDR1 and CDR2 are SGHAT and FQNNGV. The CDR3 totals 16 residues. The CDR3 DNA reads TGTGCCAGCACCCACAAGGGTCTGGGGCTCTCCTACGAGCAGTACTTC. Its protein product is CASTHKGLGLSYEQYF.

The sample holds many counts of this clonotype. The rearrangement links TRBV7-2 to TRBJ1-2, with D unclear. V shed 5 bases and J shed 3 bases, with 13 bases lying between them. This CDR3 has 14 residues. CDR1 is SGHTA and CDR2 is FQGNSA in the germline V gene. The CDR3 loop is CASSARAGDYGYTF. DNA of the CDR3: TGTGCCAGCAGCGCCCGAGCTGGGGACTATGGCTACACCTTC.

This clonotype was seen a handful of times. This sequence joins TRBV11-2 and TRBJ2-3, with a possible D match to TRBD2 (5 bases). CDR3 length: 13 amino acids. The V gene's germline CDR1 is SGHAT and CDR2 FQNNGV. The V end was cut by 0 bases, the J end by 5 bases, with 6 bases between. The CDR3 DNA sequence: TGTGCCAGCAGCTTAGAGGGAGTAGATACGCAGTATTTT. It codes for CASSLEGVDTQYF.

V is TRBV20-1 and J is TRBJ2-5; weak D call: TRBD1 (6 bases). Germline assignment: CDR1 DFQATT and CDR2 SNEGSKA (reference sequence). The CDR3 runs 13 residues. Between the trimmed V and J ends, which lost 6 bases and 5 bases, there was a span of 16 bases. The CDR3 DNA sequence: TGCAGTGCGCGCCGAGGGGGATGGGAGACCCAGTACTTC. Its translation: CSARRGGWETQYF.

This clonotype was observed many times. This chain uses TRBV7-2 with TRBJ2-7; TRBD2 aligns across 12 bases. In germline, CDR1 is SGHTA, CDR2 FQGNSA. The CDR3 has 14 amino acids. The J segment lost 4 bases and the V segment lost 8 bases, leaving 6 bases of the junction unmatched. The CDR3 reads CASAPGLAGYEQYF. The DNA of the CDR3 is TGTGCCAGCGCACCGGGACTAGCGGGTTACGAGCAGTACTTC.

In this sample, this clonotype turned up a few times. The chain links TRBV12-3 or TRBV12-4 to TRBJ1-1; D call uncertain. The CDR3 sequence is 13 residues long. The V and J ends lost 7 bases and 4 bases respectively, with 13 bases between them. CDR3 bases: TGTGCCAGCATTTCAGGCTGGAGCACTGAAGCTTTCTTT. This sequence encodes CASISGWSTEAFF.

Points on this clonotype: This CDR3 fails to terminate in the conserved phenylalanine or tryptophan, so it likely reflects a read error. It is unclear where the CDR3 begins or ends on the DNA, so no DNA is shown, and the CDR3 is as TCRdb lists it. The chain couples TRBV10-3 to TRBJ1-1. The CDR3 adds up to 15 amino acids, both ends counted. CDR1 is ENHRY and CDR2 is SYGVKD in the germline V gene. This CDR3 reads CAISVSGRGRGPPGV.

J is TRBJ2-2 and V is TRBV7-6; D is undetermined. The germline V gene has CDR1 SGHVS and CDR2 FNYEAQ. The length of the CDR3 is 12 residues. With 6 bases removed from V and 7 bases from J, the gap between germline ends came to 9 bases. For the CDR3, the DNA is TGTGCCAGCAGTGCGGAGAGCGGGGAGCTGTTTTTT. Its protein product is CASSAESGELFF.

This clonotype was seen a single time. This chain links TRBV11-1 with TRBJ2-7; the D gene is possibly TRBD2 (5 bases). From germline, CDR1 is SGHAT and CDR2 FQDESV (reference sequence). The germline V and J ends were trimmed by 0 bases and 5 bases, with 11 bases remaining between them. This CDR3 spans 14 amino acids. CDR3 in amino acids: CASSLAGEPNEQYF. The CDR3 DNA sequence: TGTGCCAGCAGCTTAGCGGGAGAGCCCAACGAGCAGTACTTC. The full variable domain, with the rest looked up from reference TRBV11-1 and TRBJ2-7, is EAEVAQSPRYKITEKSQAVAFWCDPISGHATLYWYRQILGQGPELLVQFQDESVVDDSQLPKDRFSAERLKGVDSTLKIQPAELGDSAMYLCASSLAGEPNEQYFGPGTRLTVT.

Ten or more counts support this clonotype. The rearrangement links TRBV2 to TRBJ2-5; no firm D call. The ends were cut back, 7 bases at V and 5 bases at J, with 17 bases in the middle. Germline loops: CDR1 SNHLY, CDR2 FYNNEI. The CDR3 has 14 amino acids. DNA of the CDR3: TGTGCCAGCAACCAAAGAGCTAGAGAGGAGACCCAGTACTTC. Protein: CASNQRAREETQYF.

This clonotype showed up many times. The CDR3 nucleotides read TGTGCCAGCAGTTACCTGGACAGCAATCAGCCCCAGCATTTT. It is translated as CASSYLDSNQPQHF. The chain uses TRBV5-6 and TRBJ1-5, with D unclear. V was cut by 5 bases and J by 1 base, with 10 bases left in between. The CDR3 length is 14 residues. Germline V gene data show CDR1 as SGHDT and CDR2 as YYEEEE. The variable domain in full, completed from reference TRBV5-6 and TRBJ1-5, reads DAGVTQSPTHLIKTRGQQVTLRCSPKSGHDTVSWYQQALGQGPQFIFQYYEEEERQRGNFPDRFSGHQFPNYSSELNVNALLLGDSALYLCASSYLDSNQPQHFGDGTRLSIL.

This chain connects TRBV29-1 to TRBJ2-1; D is uncertain. Per the germline V gene, CDR1 is SQVTM and CDR2 is ANQGSEA. The V end lost 5 bases, the J end lost 4 bases, and 12 bases lay between the germline ends. This CDR3 has 13 residues. The CDR3 sequence: CSVLEFEYNEQFF. CDR3 nucleotide sequence: TGCAGCGTTCTAGAGTTCGAATACAATGAGCAGTTCTTC.